This TCR beta chain was observed in a study of CD8+ T cells in alopecia areata. Study background: A regimen of oral tofacitinib, 5 to 10 mg twice daily, was given to treated patients.

V lost 6 bases and J 1 base, leaving 16 bases between the germline ends. CDR1 is SGHRS, CDR2 YFSETQ, per germline. CDR3 length: 15 amino acids. Concerning this clone: The antigen remains undetermined.

Findings and caveats of the study: Elevated clonality characterized lesional scalp relative to normal scalp, particularly in alopecia totalis/universalis.

The treatment is: oral pan-JAK inhibitor, 5-10 mg twice daily. Patients with alopecia areata provided lesional scalp punch biopsies as well as peripheral blood. RNA extraction and reverse transcription yielded cDNA as sequencing template. Sequencing was performed with immunoSEQ multiplex PCR; in TCRdb, only in-frame clones are kept and a portion is missing. The table records some 170,000 clones, approximately 59% of them present only once. The sequence was collected from a human donor with alopecia areata. The J gene is TRBJ1-2, the V gene TRBV5-1; no clear D. Sequencing used CD4+ T cells sorted from blood, obtained at roughly week 58, from a patient treated with tofacitinib. The CDR3 loop is CASKFAGEGNYGYTF. In DNA, the CDR3 is TGCGCCAGCAAATTTGCTGGAGAGGGTAACTATGGCTACACCTTC.